These T cell receptor beta chains were read from a single sample in a study of identical twins. TCRdb re-called the 5' RACE reads with MiXCR, one entry per CDR3 protein. The sample includes approximately 470,000 distinct CDR3 sequences, 14% seen only once; the top ten take around 0.57%. This sample also appeared in a second study, on yellow fever vaccine responses in identical twins.

The sample comprised CD4+ T cells sorted from blood. The receptors derive from a young woman in good health. Both conserved end residues are part of each CDR3. Fields, in order: D gene, clone size, J gene, V gene, CDR3 protein, CDR3 DNA. The D gene is left open where the match is weak. Rows may omit the clone size; those that give it use once, few, many or a size class.

- | many | TRBJ2-5 | TRBV3-1 | CASSQDGTPQETQYF | TGTGCCAGCAGCCAAGATGGGACACCGCAGGAGACCCAGTACTTC
- | few | TRBJ2-7 | TRBV28 | CASSLRDPTYEQYF | TGTGCCAGCAGTTTACGGGACCCCACCTACGAGCAGTACTTC
- | few | TRBJ2-5 | TRBV24-1 | CATSDFRGGGETQYF | TGTGCCACCAGTGATTTCAGGGGAGGAGGGGAGACCCAGTACTTC
TRBD2 | - | TRBJ2-1 | TRBV4-2 | CASRTGLAGYNEQFF | TGTGCCAGCAGGACCGGACTAGCGGGATACAATGAGCAGTTCTTC
- | many | TRBJ1-5 | TRBV5-6 | CASSQGYSNQPQHF | TGTGCCAGCAGCCAGGGATATAGCAATCAGCCCCAGCATTTT
- | - | TRBJ2-7 | TRBV4-3 | CASSRYGTGPYEQYF | TGCGCCAGCAGCCGCTACGGGACGGGCCCCTACGAGCAGTACTTC
- | - | TRBJ2-7 | TRBV2 | CASTSGVPPYEQYF | TGTGCCAGCACCTCAGGAGTACCCCCCTACGAGCAGTACTTC
TRBD2 | - | TRBJ2-3 | TRBV11-2 | CASSLGIAGQVADTQYF | TGTGCCAGCAGCTTAGGAATAGCGGGGCAAGTAGCAGATACGCAGTATTTT
- | few | TRBJ2-3 | TRBV6-1 | CASTSPETDTQYF | TGTGCCAGCACCTCCCCTGAGACAGATACGCAGTATTTT
- | - | TRBJ2-6 | TRBV4-1 | CASSQAFPNPSSGANVLTF | TGCGCCAGCAGCCAAGCTTTTCCCAATCCTTCCTCTGGGGCCAACGTCCTGACTTTC